This T cell receptor (beta chain) was sequenced in a study of response to subunit inactivated influenza vaccine. Study-level results: The authors suggested that few new T cells are recruited per seasonal influenza vaccination.

As concerns this clonotype: The antigen is unknown.

One entry per CDR3 protein, called by TCRdb with MiXCR from the RT-PCR reads. This repertoire shows a few hundred thousand distinct CDR3 sequences, roughly 20% found once; its top ten account for 9% to 12%. This CDR3 is built from 15 residues. CDR1 is DFQATT and CDR2 is SNEGSKA in the germline V gene (reference sequence). The V and J ends lost 6 bases and 0 bases respectively, with 15 bases between them. The specimen comprised PBMCs from blood, sampled less than 22 months after vaccination. The receptor was derived from a man in his fifties or sixties who received an inactivated influenza vaccine. The gene calls are TRBV20-1 and TRBJ1-3, with D uncertain. The CDR3 loop is CSAPSGGLSGNTIYF. CDR3 nucleotide sequence: TGCAGTGCCCCGAGCGGTGGACTCTCTGGAAACACCATATATTTT.